The 27 T cell receptor beta chains below all came from one sample that was sequenced in a study of blood T cell repertoires in COVID-19. The method was immunoSEQ multiplex PCR; TCRdb's version includes in-frame clones alone and lacks a portion of them. The sample holds 11,000 to 15,000 clones, approximately 86% seen once. The specimen was peripheral blood. Every receptor here comes from a human donor in a cohort sampled during active COVID-19.

This sequence joins TRBV6-5 and TRBJ2-7; 9 bases are shared with TRBD1. J was trimmed by 9 bases and V by 5 bases; bases with no gene match: 5. Germline CDR1 MNHEY, CDR2 SVGAGI. The CDR3 loop spans 12 amino acids. The CDR3 DNA is TGTGCCAGCAGTCCCGGACAGGGGCGGCAGTACTTC. Its protein product is CASSPGQGRQYF.

The V call is TRBV2, the J call TRBJ2-7; 8 nucleotides line up with TRBD1. Germline V gene data show CDR1 as SNHLY and CDR2 as FYNNEI. This CDR3 contains 13 residues. V trimming: 6 bases; J trimming: 4 bases; junction bases outside the gene matches: 5. DNA for the CDR3: TGTGCCAGCAGATGGACAGGGACTTACGAGCAGTACTTC. Translation: CASRWTGTYEQYF.

J is TRBJ2-5 and V is TRBV28; TRBD2 agrees at 11 bases. CDR3 length: 15 residues. Germline V gene sequence: CDR1 MDHEN, CDR2 SYDVKM. V trimming: 3 bases; J trimming: 5 bases; junction bases outside the gene matches: 5. In nucleotides, the CDR3 is TGTGCCAGCAGTTTTATTCTAGCGGGAGGCGAGACCCAGTACTTC. Translated: CASSFILAGGETQYF.

V usage is TRBV10-3 and J usage is TRBJ2-1; 7 bases match TRBD1. Germline V lookup: CDR1 ENHRY, CDR2 SYGVKD. The CDR3 is 14 residues long. V was clipped by 3 bases and J by 8 bases; unmatched bases: 7. The CDR3 coding sequence is TGTGCCATCAGTGATAGGGGGCGGCAGGATGAGCAGTTCTTC. It translates to CAISDRGRQDEQFF.

The rearrangement joins TRBV28 to TRBJ1-1, with D uncertain. CDR1 and CDR2 from the germline V gene are MDHEN and SYDVKM. This CDR3 region has 15 residues. With 5 bases removed from V and 4 bases from J, the gap between germline ends came to 17 bases. The DNA of the CDR3 is TGTGCCAGCAGTCCACCCTTTGGGTCAGGCACTGAAGCTTTCTTT. Residues: CASSPPFGSGTEAFF.

V usage is TRBV3-1 (or the pseudogene TRBV3-2) and J usage is TRBJ2-1; TRBD2 aligns across 7 bases. With V trimmed by 3 bases and J by 5 bases, 13 bases remained unmatched. CDR3 length equals 17 residues. Germline CDR1 reads LGHDT; CDR2 reads YNNKEL (reference sequence). CDR3 in DNA: TGTGCCAGCAGCCAGCTTCCGGGACTAACAGACCACAATGAGCAGTTCTTC. It encodes CASSQLPGLTDHNEQFF.

The chain employs TRBV3-1 (or the pseudogene TRBV3-2) and TRBJ2-2, with D perhaps TRBD2 (6 bases). Germline lookup yields CDR1 LGHDT and CDR2 YNNKEL (reference sequence). V shed 5 bases and J shed 0 bases, with 10 bases lying between them. The CDR3 runs 15 residues. CDR3 coding DNA: TGTGCCAGCAGCGATAGCGGAACGAACACCGGGGAGCTGTTTTTT. Amino acids: CASSDSGTNTGELFF.

The chain links TRBV14 to TRBJ1-4; tentatively, D is TRBD1 (6 bases). The V end lost 1 base, the J end lost 7 bases, and 19 bases lay between the germline ends. CDR1 is SGHDN and CDR2 is FVKESK in the germline V gene. The CDR3 consists of 17 residues. The CDR3 spells CASSQGLLSRGVEKLFF. DNA for the CDR3: TGTGCCAGCAGCCAAGGACTCCTTTCCAGGGGTGTTGAAAAACTGTTTTTT.

The V call is TRBV5-4, the J call TRBJ2-5, with 7 bases identical to TRBD2. This CDR3 is 15 amino acids long. Germline CDR1 is SGHNT and CDR2 is YYREEE (reference sequence). J was trimmed by 5 bases and V by 3 bases; bases with no gene match: 10. The DNA for the CDR3 is TGTGCCAGCAGCTATTCAATCGGGCGGGAGGAGACCCAGTACTTC. Its protein is CASSYSIGREETQYF.

The chain has TRBV5-1 and TRBJ2-3, with a possible D match to TRBD1 (6 bases). This CDR3 has 12 residues. Between the trimmed V and J ends, which lost 1 base and 6 bases, there was a span of 6 bases. Germline-derived CDR1 and CDR2 are SGHRS and YFSETQ. The CDR3 loop is CASSLTGDTQYF. In nucleotides, the CDR3 is TGCGCCAGCAGCTTGACAGGGGATACGCAGTATTTT. Full variable domain (outside the CDR3, taken from reference TRBV5-1 and TRBJ2-3): KAGVTQTPRYLIKTRGQQVTLSCSPISGHRSVSWYQQTPGQGLQFLFEYFSETQRNKGNFPGRFSGRQFSNSRSEMNVSTLELGDSALYLCASSLTGDTQYFGPGTRLTVL.

This clone was recorded once. This chain joins TRBV18 and TRBJ2-1; 8 nucleotides match TRBD2. CDR3 size: 13 residues. Germline CDR1 KGHSH, CDR2 LQKENI. Trimming removed 9 bases from V and 5 bases from J; junction bases left unmatched: 6. The CDR3 DNA reads TGTGCCAGTTCCAGCGGGAGTAACAATGAGCAGTTCTTC. This codes for CASSSGSNNEQFF.

The chain has TRBV27 and TRBJ2-7, with D unclear. Per the germline V gene, CDR1 is MNHEY and CDR2 is SMNVEV (reference sequence). The V and J ends lost 8 bases and 1 base respectively, with 18 bases between them. The CDR3 is made up of 15 amino acids. CDR3 sequence (DNA): TGTGCCAGCTCCACGGGTATGGTTGGGTCCTACGAGCAGTACTTC. This codes for CASSTGMVGSYEQYF.

The J gene is TRBJ2-1, the V gene TRBV7-6; 9 bases line up with TRBD2. Germline CDR1 SGHVS, CDR2 FNYEAQ. The CDR3 is made up of 19 amino acids. The J segment lost 1 base and the V segment lost 4 bases, leaving 14 bases of the junction unmatched. Here the CDR3 DNA reads TGTGCCAGCAGCTCGCTGGCGGGTAGCGGGAGTGGGTCCTACAATGAGCAGTTCTTC. This codes for CASSSLAGSGSGSYNEQFF.

The chain carries TRBV27 and TRBJ2-3; a possible D gene is TRBD2 (6 bases). The CDR3 extends over 15 amino acids. CDR1 is MNHEY and CDR2 is SMNVEV in the germline V gene (reference sequence). Trimming left V 6 bases short and J 3 bases short, with 16 bases between. CDR3 protein: CASRGAGSKTDTQYF. The CDR3 DNA reads TGTGCCAGCAGGGGTGCGGGGTCTAAAACAGATACGCAGTATTTT.

The chain carries TRBV29-1 and TRBJ1-4; no definite D call. The germline CDR1 and CDR2 sequences are SQVTM and ANQGSEA. V gave up 6 bases and J gave up 3 bases, with 14 bases separating them. The CDR3 spans 14 residues. CDR3 nucleotides: TGCAGCGTCCAGACCGCCGGAGCTAATGAAAAACTGTTTTTT. It encodes CSVQTAGANEKLFF.

The J gene is TRBJ1-1, the V gene TRBV27; no clear D gene. CDR1 and CDR2 from the germline V gene are MNHEY and SMNVEV (reference sequence). V shed 2 bases and J shed 1 base, with 5 bases lying between them. The CDR3 spans 13 residues. The CDR3, as DNA: TGTGCCAGCAGTTTACAGTGGAACACTGAAGCTTTCTTT. It translates to CASSLQWNTEAFF.

The rearrangement joins TRBV7-9 to TRBJ2-1; perhaps TRBD1 as D (5 bases). Trimming shortened V by 1 base and J by 16 bases, and 17 bases separated the two germline ends. Germline CDR1 and CDR2: SEHNR and FQNEAQ (reference sequence). The CDR3 consists of 13 residues. The CDR3 DNA follows: TGTGCCAGCAGCTTAGATGGGAAGGGGTCCCTTTTCTTC. It encodes CASSLDGKGSLFF.

The gene calls are TRBV6-2 or TRBV6-3 and TRBJ2-1; maybe TRBD2 (5 bases). V was cut by 0 bases and J by 4 bases, with 13 bases left in between. The CDR3 consists of 16 residues. The germline V gene has CDR1 MNHEY and CDR2 SVGEGT. Here the CDR3 DNA reads TGTGCCAGCAGTTACTCGCGGGCGTCTAGGTACAATGAGCAGTTCTTC. Its translation is CASSYSRASRYNEQFF.

The rearrangement links TRBV7-9 to TRBJ2-1; no clear D gene. Germline lookup yields CDR1 SEHNR and CDR2 FQNEAQ (reference sequence). V was cut by 1 base and J by 16 bases, with 17 bases left in between. CDR3 length: 13 amino acids. The CDR3 here is CASSLVGILSGFF. The CDR3 DNA reads as TGTGCCAGCAGCTTAGTCGGCATACTCTCAGGTTTCTTC. Full variable domain (missing parts from reference TRBV7-9 and TRBJ2-1): DTGVSQNPRHKITKRGQNVTFRCDPISEHNRLYWYRQTLGQGPEFLTYFQNEAQLEKSRLLSDRFSAERPKGSFSTLEIQRTEQGDSAMYLCASSLVGILSGFFGPGTRLTVL.

In DNA, the CDR3 is TGTGCCAGCAGTTTATCGGTAGCGGGAAGCTCCTACAATGAGCAGTTCTTC. Translation gives CASSLSVAGSSYNEQFF. The chain has TRBV27 and TRBJ2-1; 8 bases map to TRBD2. V was clipped by 0 bases and J by 0 bases; unmatched bases: 4. The CDR3 has 17 amino acids. Per the germline V gene, CDR1 is MNHEY and CDR2 is SMNVEV (reference sequence).

The rearrangement joins TRBV5-1 to TRBJ2-4; 7 bases align to TRBD1. The length of the CDR3 is 17 residues. Germline V gene data show CDR1 as SGHRS and CDR2 as YFSETQ. With V trimmed by 0 bases and J by 1 base, 7 bases remained unmatched. The DNA for the CDR3 is TGCGCCAGCAGCTTGGCTGGTCAGGGGGAGGCCAAAAACATTCAGTACTTC. Protein product: CASSLAGQGEAKNIQYF. Based on the CDR3 plus reference TRBV5-1 and TRBJ2-4, the full variable domain is KAGVTQTPRYLIKTRGQQVTLSCSPISGHRSVSWYQQTPGQGLQFLFEYFSETQRNKGNFPGRFSGRQFSNSRSEMNVSTLELGDSALYLCASSLAGQGEAKNIQYFGAGTRLSVL.

The chain carries TRBV10-3 and TRBJ1-2, with 7 bases that match TRBD1. Germline CDR1 is ENHRY and CDR2 is SYGVKD. CDR3 length: 15 amino acids. V shed 2 bases and J 5 bases; nucleotides not matched to a gene: 8. The CDR3 loop reads CAISEGVGTAYGYTF. DNA of the CDR3: TGTGCCATCAGTGAGGGGGTCGGGACAGCGTATGGCTACACCTTC.

The chain couples TRBV7-6 to TRBJ1-1; D perhaps matches TRBD1 (5 bases). V lost 5 bases and J 4 bases, leaving 14 bases between the germline ends. There are 14 residues in the CDR3. Germline CDR1 reads SGHVS; CDR2 reads FNYEAQ. CDR3 amino acids: CASSPHSGVTEAFF. The CDR3 nucleotides are TGTGCCAGCAGCCCACATTCGGGGGTCACTGAAGCTTTCTTT.

This clone has just one count. The chain couples TRBV30 to TRBJ2-2, with 11 positions matching TRBD2. Germline-derived CDR1 and CDR2 are GTSNPN and SVGIG (reference sequence). The CDR3 extends over 15 amino acids. V was pared by 2 bases and J by 4 bases, with 3 bases of the junction left unmatched. CDR3 DNA: TGTGCCTGGAGTACGACTAGCGGGATCACCGGGGAGCTGTTTTTT. Amino acid sequence: CAWSTTSGITGELFF.

This clone has a single count. The rearrangement uses TRBV11-2 and TRBJ2-7; 7 bases agree with TRBD1. This CDR3 is 14 amino acids long. V lost 3 bases, J lost 7 bases, and 9 bases stayed unmatched. The germline gives CDR1 SGHAT, CDR2 FQNNGV. The CDR3 nucleotides read TGTGCCAGCAGCTTGTTCCCGACAGGGAGTGAGCAGTACTTC. Translating gives CASSLFPTGSEQYF.

The V call is TRBV19, the J call TRBJ2-7; no clear D. Germline CDR1 LNHDA, CDR2 SQIVND (reference sequence). V was clipped by 4 bases and J by 2 bases, with 15 bases between them. This CDR3 contains 15 residues. Here the CDR3 reads CASSRHTRSTYEQYF. In DNA form, the CDR3 reads TGTGCCAGTAGTAGACACACCCGTTCGACCTACGAGCAGTACTTC.

This chain links TRBV7-2 with TRBJ2-6; the D is unclear. Per the germline V gene, CDR1 is SGHTA and CDR2 is FQGNSA. The CDR3 is 14 amino acids. The V end lost 3 bases, the J end lost 1 base, and 4 bases lay between the germline ends. The chain's CDR3 is CASSLASGANVLTF. The DNA of the CDR3 is TGTGCCAGCAGCTTGGCTTCTGGGGCCAACGTCCTGACTTTC. The whole variable domain, filled in from reference TRBV7-2 and TRBJ2-6, reads GAGVSQSPSNKVTEKGKDVELRCDPISGHTALYWYRQSLGQGLEFLIYFQGNSAPDKSGLPSDRFSAERTGGSVSTLTIQRTQQEDSAVYLCASSLASGANVLTFGAGSRLTVL.